These 14 T cell receptor beta chains came from one sample sequenced in a study of technical replicates of blood from a handful of donors. Assay used: immunoSEQ multiplex PCR; TCRdb lists only in-frame clones, some missing. The sample has approximately 90,000 clones; 95% are singletons. Input material: T cells isolated from PBMCs. These receptors all come from a human donor in good health.

The chain recombines TRBV28 with TRBJ2-1, with D perhaps TRBD2 (5 bases). Germline V lookup: CDR1 MDHEN, CDR2 SYDVKM. The CDR3 is 18 amino acids. The V end lost 4 bases, the J end lost 0 bases, and 19 bases lay between the germline ends. This chain's CDR3 is CASSSARGRINSYNEQFF. The CDR3 DNA reads as TGTGCCAGCAGTTCGGCCCGGGGTAGAATTAACTCCTACAATGAGCAGTTCTTC.

This chain connects TRBV9 to TRBJ2-7; D remains ambiguous. CDR1 is SGDLS and CDR2 is YYNGEE in the germline V gene. Trimming took off 0 bases at V and 5 bases at J, with 12 bases between the two ends. The CDR3 runs 14 residues. As DNA, the CDR3 is TGTGCCAGCAGCGTAGAATCGGCGGCACACGAGCAGTACTTC. This encodes CASSVESAAHEQYF. The complete variable domain, with remaining parts taken from reference TRBV9 and TRBJ2-7, reads DSGVTQTPKHLITATGQRVTLRCSPRSGDLSVYWYQQSLDQGLQFLIQYYNGEERAKGNILERFSAQQFPDLHSELNLSSLELGDSALYFCASSVESAAHEQYFGPGTRLTVT.

Here the CDR3 reads CAISESDRPLHLDEQYF. The CDR3 bases are TGTGCCATCAGTGAGTCTGACAGGCCCCTCCACCTGGACGAGCAGTACTTC. The rearrangement links TRBV10-3 to TRBJ2-7; a weak D match, TRBD1 (6 bases). This CDR3 is 17 amino acids long. Germline-derived CDR1 and CDR2 are ENHRY and SYGVKD. V shed 0 bases and J shed 5 bases, with 20 bases lying between them.

The genes are TRBV5-4 and TRBJ2-3; 13 bases fit TRBD2. CDR3 length: 18 amino acids. From germline, CDR1 is SGHNT and CDR2 YYREEE (reference sequence). The V gene end was trimmed by 3 bases and the J gene end by 0 bases; junction bases not matched to a gene: 7. The CDR3, as DNA: TGTGCCAGCAGCTCAGGACTAGCGGGGGTCACTAGCACAGATACGCAGTATTTT. This encodes CASSSGLAGVTSTDTQYF. Variable domain in full (rest from reference TRBV5-4 and TRBJ2-3): ETGVTQSPTHLIKTRGQQVTLRCSSQSGHNTVSWYQQALGQGPQFIFQYYREEENGRGNFPPRFSGLQFPNYSSELNVNALELDDSALYLCASSSGLAGVTSTDTQYFGPGTRLTVL.

The chain uses TRBV20-1 and TRBJ2-7; D perhaps matches TRBD2 (6 bases). This CDR3 comprises 11 residues. Trimming pared 0 bases from V and 9 bases from J, leaving 9 bases between. Per the germline V gene, CDR1 is DFQATT and CDR2 is SNEGSKA (reference sequence). DNA of the CDR3: TGCAGTGCTAGAGATGGGCGGGGGCAGTACTTC. Its translation: CSARDGRGQYF.

The chain recombines TRBV9 with TRBJ2-3; 13 nucleotides line up with TRBD2. With 5 bases clipped from V and 4 bases from J, the junction kept 10 bases outside the gene matches. Germline assignment: CDR1 SGDLS and CDR2 YYNGEE. This CDR3 is 17 amino acids long. For the CDR3, the DNA is TGTGCCAGCAGATTCTCAGGACTAGCGGGAGTTGCAGATACGCAGTATTTT. It encodes CASRFSGLAGVADTQYF.

The V gene is TRBV7-9, the J gene TRBJ2-5; tentatively, D is TRBD1 (6 bases). The CDR3 length is 17 residues. Germline CDR1 SEHNR, CDR2 FQNEAQ (reference sequence). V gave up 4 bases and J gave up 2 bases, with 20 bases separating them. The CDR3 bases are TGTGCCAGCAGCTCCAACCTGGGGGCCAGGGAGCAAGAGACCCAGTACTTC. The encoded protein is CASSSNLGAREQETQYF.

The genes are TRBV28 and TRBJ2-1; perhaps TRBD1 as D (5 bases). This CDR3 has 17 amino acids. Germline assignment: CDR1 MDHEN and CDR2 SYDVKM. Trimming cost V 5 bases and J 0 bases, with 17 bases left between them. CDR3 region: CASSVRKWGGSYNEQFF. DNA of the CDR3: TGTGCCAGCAGTGTCCGCAAGTGGGGCGGCTCCTACAATGAGCAGTTCTTC.

The J gene is TRBJ2-1, the V gene TRBV7-8, with 7 bases matching TRBD2. Trimming removed 6 bases from V and 6 bases from J; junction bases left unmatched: 8. Germline loops: CDR1 SGHVS, CDR2 FQNEAQ. CDR3 length: 14 residues. CDR3 sequence reads: CASRPRGRGNEQFF. CDR3 nucleotides: TGTGCCAGCAGACCAAGAGGGAGGGGCAATGAGCAGTTCTTC.

The chain couples TRBV6-5 to TRBJ2-1; TRBD2 matches at 11 bases. Germline V CDR1 and CDR2: MNHEY, SVGAGI. V trimming: 5 bases; J trimming: 9 bases; junction bases outside the gene matches: 6. This CDR3 spans 14 amino acids. The CDR3 here is CASSISGRDSEQFF. Written as DNA, the CDR3 is TGTGCCAGCAGTATTAGCGGGAGGGATAGTGAGCAGTTCTTC.

This chain links TRBV5-1 with TRBJ1-3; D possibly corresponds to TRBD1 (5 bases). V was pared by 6 bases and J by 1 base, with 14 bases between. Germline lookup yields CDR1 SGHRS and CDR2 YFSETQ. The length of the CDR3 is 15 residues. This chain's CDR3 is CASTPAGGSGNTIYF. Here the CDR3 DNA reads TGCGCCAGCACCCCAGCGGGGGGTTCTGGAAACACCATATATTTT.

V is TRBV28 and J is TRBJ2-3; 7 bases map to TRBD1. The V segment lost 5 bases and the J segment 5 bases; nucleotides outside the gene matches: 10. The CDR3 loop spans 15 amino acids. Germline CDR1 reads MDHEN; CDR2 reads SYDVKM. In DNA form, the CDR3 reads TGTGCCAGCAGTCGGCAGGGGGAGTTATTAGATACGCAGTATTTT. It translates to CASSRQGELLDTQYF.

This chain links TRBV5-1 with TRBJ1-4; 12 bases map to TRBD1. Trimming removed 7 bases from V and 5 bases from J; junction bases left unmatched: 3. The CDR3 totals 14 residues. Germline assignment: CDR1 SGHRS and CDR2 YFSETQ. Here the CDR3 reads CASEGQGANEKLFF. Here the CDR3 DNA reads TGCGCCAGCGAGGGACAGGGGGCAAATGAAAAACTGTTTTTT.

The chain couples TRBV29-1 to TRBJ2-3; D is unclear. V lost 2 bases and J 0 bases, leaving 12 bases between the germline ends. CDR1 is SQVTM, CDR2 ANQGSEA, per germline. This CDR3 region has 15 residues. The chain's CDR3 is CSVESETKSTDTQYF. The CDR3 DNA is TGCAGCGTTGAATCAGAAACTAAAAGCACAGATACGCAGTATTTT.